The 22 T cell receptor beta chains given below trace back to one sample, sequenced in a study of blood T cell repertoires in COVID-19. Generated by immunoSEQ multiplex PCR, the TCRdb table keeps only in-frame clones and is missing some. The sample holds 62,000 or so clones, 88% seen once. The sample comprised peripheral blood. The receptors originated from a human donor in a cohort sampled during active COVID-19.

This chain links TRBV3-1 (or the pseudogene TRBV3-2) with TRBJ2-1; perhaps TRBD2 as D (6 bases). Germline-derived CDR1 and CDR2 are LGHDT and YNNKEL (reference sequence). V shed 2 bases and J shed 12 bases, with 14 bases lying between them. CDR3 length: 13 residues. CDR3 region: CASSQRDFVGQFF. The CDR3 bases are TGTGCCAGCAGCCAAAGGGACTTTGTGGGGCAGTTCTTC.

The V and J genes are TRBV3-1 (or the pseudogene TRBV3-2) and TRBJ1-1; 9 positions match TRBD1. Germline CDR1 and CDR2: LGHDT and YNNKEL (reference sequence). The CDR3 length is 16 residues. The ends lost 3 bases at V and 1 base at J; junction bases unmatched: 6. The CDR3 DNA sequence: TGTGCCAGCAGCCAGCGTGGGACAGGGACGAACACTGAAGCTTTCTTT. This codes for CASSQRGTGTNTEAFF.

V gene TRBV24-1 combines with J gene TRBJ2-1; 9 positions agree with TRBD2. The junction had 0 bases not matched to a gene; V was cut back by 10 bases and J by 0 bases. The CDR3 is made up of 13 amino acids. The germline V gene has CDR1 KGHDR and CDR2 SFDVKD. For the CDR3, the DNA is TGTGCCACTAGCGGGAGCTCCTACAATGAGCAGTTCTTC. Its translation is CATSGSSYNEQFF.

This clone was detected once. The chain is built from TRBV6-5 and TRBJ1-4; D call uncertain. Germline values: CDR1 MNHEY, CDR2 SVGAGI. The V and J ends lost 6 bases and 5 bases respectively, with 13 bases between them. The CDR3 spans 14 residues. This chain's CDR3 is CASRLVELNEKLFF. CDR3 DNA: TGTGCCAGCAGACTAGTGGAGCTGAATGAAAAACTGTTTTTT.

The chain is built from TRBV19 and TRBJ2-1; TRBD1 is a possible D gene (6 bases). Germline V gene lookup returns CDR1 LNHDA and CDR2 SQIVND (reference sequence). The CDR3 has 16 amino acids. Trimming took 7 bases from V and 6 from J, leaving 22 bases between them. The chain's CDR3 is CASTPWFRGRSNEQFF. The CDR3 DNA reads TGTGCCAGTACCCCATGGTTCAGGGGAAGGAGCAATGAGCAGTTCTTC.

This chain uses TRBV5-5 with TRBJ1-4, with D possibly TRBD1 on 6 matching bases. V was trimmed by 0 bases and J by 8 bases, leaving 17 bases between them. Germline CDR1 reads SGHKS; CDR2 reads YYEKEE (reference sequence). The CDR3 totals 16 residues. In DNA form, the CDR3 reads TGTGCCAGCAGCTTGGGTACAGGGATTGGGGACGAAAAACTGTTTTTT. It codes for CASSLGTGIGDEKLFF.

The chain recombines TRBV28 with TRBJ1-1, with D possibly matching TRBD1 (5 bases). Deletions cut 2 bases from V and 4 bases from J, with 8 bases between. The CDR3 is made up of 13 amino acids. The germline V gene encodes CDR1 MDHEN and CDR2 SYDVKM. The CDR3 DNA sequence: TGTGCCAGCAGTTTAAGACAGATCACTGAAGCTTTCTTT. This gives the protein CASSLRQITEAFF.

V and J are TRBV18 and TRBJ1-2; 9 bases align to TRBD1. Germline CDR1 is KGHSH and CDR2 is LQKENI. Losses at the gene ends were 2 bases for V and 2 bases for J; bases not matched to a gene: 0. This CDR3 spans 14 amino acids. The CDR3 reads CASSPDRGNYGYTF. In DNA, the CDR3 is TGTGCCAGCTCACCAGACAGGGGGAACTATGGCTACACCTTC.

The chain is built from TRBV11-2 and TRBJ1-6; perhaps TRBD1 as D (5 bases). CDR1 is SGHAT and CDR2 is FQNNGV in the germline V gene. Trimming stripped 6 bases from V and 10 bases from J, with 16 bases between. This CDR3 comprises 14 residues. The CDR3 loop reads CASSKLSGGSPLHF. The CDR3 region has the DNA TGTGCCAGCAGTAAACTCTCGGGGGGATCACCCCTCCACTTT.

This sequence joins TRBV4-1 and TRBJ1-2, with D hard to call. Germline lookup yields CDR1 MGHRA and CDR2 YSYEKL. V was shortened by 1 base and J by 4 bases, with 10 bases between the two germline ends. The CDR3 has 14 amino acids. For the CDR3, the DNA is TGCGCCAGCAGCCAAGTAGGAACGGGCTATGGCTACACCTTC. This gives the protein CASSQVGTGYGYTF.

This clone has just a few counts. The chain recombines TRBV29-1 with TRBJ2-7; D perhaps matches TRBD1 (6 bases). The CDR3 contains 12 residues. V lost 4 bases and J 2 bases, leaving 9 bases between the germline ends. Germline lookup yields CDR1 SQVTM and CDR2 ANQGSEA. CDR3 sequence (DNA): TGCAGCGTTGGTGGGACACCCTACGAGCAGTACTTC. The encoded protein is CSVGGTPYEQYF.

The gene calls are TRBV7-2 and TRBJ2-7, with 10 nucleotides matching TRBD1. The germline V gene has CDR1 SGHTA and CDR2 FQGNSA. After removal of 4 bases from V and 1 base from J, the junction contained 1 base not matched to a gene. The CDR3 spans 14 residues. CDR3 bases: TGTGCCAGCAGCTGGACAGGGGGATCCTACGAGCAGTACTTC. Translating gives CASSWTGGSYEQYF.

This chain links TRBV28 with TRBJ1-3, with a possible D match to TRBD1 (5 bases). Per the germline V gene, CDR1 is MDHEN and CDR2 is SYDVKM. The CDR3 totals 15 residues. Trimming removed 10 bases at V and 2 bases at J, with 18 bases between. The CDR3 spells CATTTSGITGNTIYF. The CDR3 DNA reads as TGTGCCACCACCACTTCAGGGATTACTGGAAACACCATATATTTT. Supplemented by reference TRBV28 and TRBJ1-3, the full variable domain reads DVKVTQSSRYLVKRTGEKVFLECVQDMDHENMFWYRQDPGLGLRLIYFSYDVKMKEKGDIPEGYSVSREKKERFSLILESASTNQTSMYLCATTTSGITGNTIYFGEGSWLTVV.

The chain has TRBV6-1 and TRBJ1-4; no firm D call. CDR3 length: 16 amino acids. CDR1 and CDR2 (germline): MNHNS, SASEGT. Trimming removed 4 bases from V and 7 bases from J, with 19 bases in between. CDR3 in DNA: TGTGCCAGCAGTGGACCCTGGGCGGGCCGGGGTGAAAAACTGTTTTTT. It specifies CASSGPWAGRGEKLFF.

This clone occurred once. The rearrangement uses TRBV28 and TRBJ1-5; D gene unclear. CDR1 and CDR2 (germline): MDHEN, SYDVKM. The CDR3 spans 15 residues. V lost 2 bases, J lost 1 base, and 9 bases lay in between. This chain's CDR3 is CASSLAGKSNQPQHF. DNA for the CDR3: TGTGCCAGCAGTTTAGCGGGGAAAAGCAATCAGCCCCAGCATTTT.

The rearrangement joins TRBV6-5 to TRBJ1-1; 11 nucleotides line up with TRBD1. V shed 7 bases, J shed 3 bases, and the junction held 4 bases outside the gene matches. The CDR3 is made up of 14 amino acids. In germline, CDR1 is MNHEY, CDR2 SVGAGI. The CDR3 sequence: CASTGTGGYTEAFF. The CDR3 DNA reads as TGTGCCAGCACAGGGACAGGGGGTTACACTGAAGCTTTCTTT.

V is TRBV6-6 and J is TRBJ1-1, with 8 bases matching TRBD1. There are 12 residues in the CDR3. V was clipped by 6 bases and J by 6 bases; unmatched bases: 3. CDR1 is MNHNY, CDR2 SVGAGI, per germline (reference sequence). CDR3 nucleotide sequence: TGTGCCAGCAGAGGACAGGGCGCTGAAGCTTTCTTT. Protein sequence: CASRGQGAEAFF.

CDR3 sequence: CASSLAVGRVRVESPLHF. CDR3 coding DNA: TGTGCCAGCAGCTTAGCAGTCGGTCGCGTGCGGGTTGAATCACCCCTCCACTTT. The chain uses TRBV7-2 and TRBJ1-6; D is unclear. The CDR3 contains 18 residues. Germline CDR1 is SGHTA and CDR2 is FQGNSA. V lost 0 bases and J lost 10, with 22 bases in between.

This chain connects TRBV4-1 to TRBJ1-1; 7 positions agree with TRBD1. Unmatched junction bases numbered 10, after V lost 2 bases and J lost 4 bases. The CDR3 runs to 16 residues. Germline loops: CDR1 MGHRA, CDR2 YSYEKL. The CDR3 DNA is TGCGCCAGCAGCCAATTTGCACAGGGGAAGGCCACTGAAGCTTTCTTT. Translated: CASSQFAQGKATEAFF.

This chain connects TRBV30 to TRBJ1-5; D gene ambiguous. V was cut by 3 bases and J by 5 bases, with 17 bases left in between. The CDR3 covers 15 residues. Looked up from germline, CDR1 is GTSNPN and CDR2 is SVGIG (reference sequence). The CDR3 is CAWRGRGKPHQPQHF. In nucleotides, the CDR3 is TGTGCCTGGAGGGGTCGCGGCAAGCCCCATCAGCCCCAGCATTTT.

The CDR3 bases are TGTGCCAGCAGCGCGGACAGGGGGAGAGGCTACACCTTC. As protein: CASSADRGRGYTF. The rearrangement links TRBV9 to TRBJ1-2, with 10 bases fitting TRBD1. This CDR3 region has 13 residues. CDR1 and CDR2 (germline): SGDLS, YYNGEE. V was clipped by 3 bases and J by 8 bases; unmatched bases: 4. Drawing the rest from reference TRBV9 and TRBJ1-2, the complete variable domain is DSGVTQTPKHLITATGQRVTLRCSPRSGDLSVYWYQQSLDQGLQFLIQYYNGEERAKGNILERFSAQQFPDLHSELNLSSLELGDSALYFCASSADRGRGYTFGSGTRLTVV.

This chain connects TRBV6-2 or TRBV6-3 to TRBJ2-2; the D gene is possibly TRBD1 (6 bases). In germline, CDR1 is MNHEY, CDR2 SVGEGT. The CDR3 length is 14 residues. V lost 5 bases and J lost 2, with 9 bases in between. CDR3 nucleotide sequence: TGTGCCAGCAGTGGGGACACCAACACCGGGGAGCTGTTTTTT. Amino acid sequence: CASSGDTNTGELFF.